Below are 25 T cell receptor beta chains sequenced from a single sample in a study of T-cell memory formation after mild COVID-19. TCRdb ran MiXCR on the 5' RACE reads and lists one entry per CDR3 protein. The sample contains 50,000 or so distinct CDR3 sequences, over 9% of which appear only once. The sample taken for sequencing was PBMCs or a T cell subset sorted from them (not recorded which). The receptors were sampled from an adult woman who had mild COVID-19 (a few samples of this study predate the infection). Cell type and time point are not known.

This clonotype is medium-sized (0.01 to 0.1%) in the sample. This chain links TRBV5-5 with TRBJ2-7; either TRBD1 or TRBD2 may fit D (5 bases each). CDR1 SGHKS and CDR2 YYEKEE come from the germline V gene (reference sequence). The CDR3 has 14 amino acids. The V end was cut by 4 bases, the J end by 2 bases, with 13 bases between. The CDR3 DNA follows: TGTGCCAGCAGCCCGAATGGGGGACCCTACGAGCAGTACTTC. Translated, it gives CASSPNGGPYEQYF.

This clonotype showed up just a few times. The chain's CDR3 is CASSLSGLYGYTF. Here the CDR3 DNA reads TGTGCCAGCAGTTTATCAGGGCTATATGGCTACACCTTC. V is TRBV27 and J is TRBJ1-2; D gene uncertain. The germline CDR1 and CDR2 sequences are MNHEY and SMNVEV (reference sequence). Trimming took off 0 bases at V and 5 bases at J, with 7 bases between the two ends. The CDR3 length is 13 residues.

This clonotype is classed as medium-sized. The J gene is TRBJ2-5, the V gene TRBV6-6; D remains ambiguous. This CDR3 has 11 amino acids. V was shortened by 6 bases and J by 5 bases, with 7 bases between the two germline ends. Germline V gene sequence: CDR1 MNHNY, CDR2 SVGAGI (reference sequence). The CDR3 nucleotides read TGTGCCAGCAGAGGGCCGGAGACCCAGTACTTC. Residues: CASRGPETQYF.

This clonotype was seen repeatedly, ten times or more. The J gene is TRBJ2-6, the V gene TRBV7-2; no clear D. Germline values: CDR1 SGHTA, CDR2 FQGNSA. The CDR3 consists of 11 residues. Between the trimmed V and J ends, which lost 4 bases and 15 bases, there was a span of 10 bases. The CDR3 here is CASSSTPHLTF. Here the CDR3 DNA reads TGTGCCAGCAGCTCCACCCCGCACCTGACTTTC.

This clonotype was recorded many times. V and J are TRBV7-3 and TRBJ2-2, with TRBD2 matching over 8 bases. The germline V gene has CDR1 SGHTA and CDR2 FQGTGA. The CDR3 length is 15 residues. Trimming cost V 10 bases and J 4 bases; bases outside gene matches: 11. CDR3 sequence: CATRIGGARTGELFF. The CDR3 DNA follows: TGTGCCACCCGGATCGGGGGGGCGCGCACCGGGGAGCTGTTTTTT.

Points on this clonotype: This sequence may be a read error, since a much larger clone differs from it by one base. The chain has TRBV5-4 and TRBJ2-7, with 12 bases fitting TRBD1. CDR1 is SGHNT, CDR2 YYREEE, per germline (reference sequence). The V and J ends lost 3 bases and 5 bases, in that order; junction bases with no gene match: 3. The CDR3 has 14 amino acids. This chain's CDR3 is CASSSGTGGHEQYF. The CDR3 coding sequence is TGTGCCAGCAGCTCCGGGACAGGGGGCCACGAGCAGTACTTC.

The sample holds many counts of this clonotype. V gene TRBV7-9 combines with J gene TRBJ2-4; D possibly matches TRBD1 or TRBD2 (6 bases each). Between the trimmed V and J ends, which lost 6 bases and 0 bases, there was a span of 24 bases. CDR3 size: 19 residues. CDR1 and CDR2 (germline): SEHNR, FQNEAQ (reference sequence). CDR3 nucleotides: TGTGCCAGCAGTCAAGGGAGCCGGAGGGACACGGTAGCCAAAAACATTCAGTACTTC. This gives the protein CASSQGSRRDTVAKNIQYF. Together with reference TRBV7-9 and TRBJ2-4, the CDR3 gives the full variable domain: DTGVSQNPRHKITKRGQNVTFRCDPISEHNRLYWYRQTLGQGPEFLTYFQNEAQLEKSRLLSDRFSAERPKGSFSTLEIQRTEQGDSAMYLCASSQGSRRDTVAKNIQYFGAGTRLSVL.

There are many counts of this clonotype. CDR3 sequence: CAISDRGTGGRYGYTF. The CDR3 bases are TGTGCCATCAGTGATCGCGGGACAGGGGGAAGGTATGGCTACACCTTC. The chain combines TRBV10-3 with TRBJ1-2; 11 nucleotides align to TRBD1. The CDR3 runs to 16 residues. The J segment lost 5 bases and the V segment lost 3 bases, leaving 8 bases of the junction unmatched. The germline V gene encodes CDR1 ENHRY and CDR2 SYGVKD.

In its sample, this clonotype was seen a few times. V gene TRBV24-1 combines with J gene TRBJ2-7, with D perhaps matching TRBD2 (5 bases). V dropped 2 bases and J dropped 2 bases, with 15 bases sitting between them. Looked up from germline, CDR1 is KGHDR and CDR2 is SFDVKD. The CDR3 sequence is 16 residues long. The chain's CDR3 is CATSDSGTPGAYEQYF. The CDR3 bases are TGTGCCACCAGTGATTCTGGTACTCCCGGGGCCTACGAGCAGTACTTC.

This rearrangement joins TRBV2 to TRBJ1-2; TRBD1 matches 7 bases. Germline CDR1 reads SNHLY; CDR2 reads FYNNEI. V lost 5 bases and J lost 5; bases outside the gene matches: 8. The CDR3 totals 14 residues. CDR3 loop: CASSRGGGDYGYTF. DNA for the CDR3: TGTGCCAGCAGTCGAGGAGGGGGCGATTATGGCTACACCTTC.

This clonotype was counted many times. V and J are TRBV3-1 and TRBJ2-1; D unresolved. There are 13 residues in the CDR3. CDR1 and CDR2 (germline): LGHDT, YNNKEL (reference sequence). V was cut by 4 bases and J by 4 bases, with 8 bases left in between. The CDR3 DNA follows: TGTGCCAGCAGCCTTAATGGGTACAATGAGCAGTTCTTC. Residues: CASSLNGYNEQFF.

The chain uses TRBV4-1 and TRBJ2-7; the D is unclear. Looked up from germline, CDR1 is MGHRA and CDR2 is YSYEKL. Between the trimmed V and J ends, which lost 0 bases and 3 bases, there was a span of 12 bases. The CDR3 extends over 15 amino acids. In DNA, the CDR3 is TGCGCCAGCAGCCAAGATAGCCGCCACCTCTACGAGCAGTACTTC. This codes for CASSQDSRHLYEQYF.

At least ten counts were recorded for this clonotype. This rearrangement joins TRBV20-1 to TRBJ2-5; D uncertain. Germline V CDR1 and CDR2: DFQATT, SNEGSKA (reference sequence). The CDR3 spans 12 residues. V was cut by 2 bases and J by 2 bases, with 6 bases left in between. In nucleotides, the CDR3 is TGCAGTGCTAGATCAGTTCAAGAGACCCAGTACTTC. This encodes CSARSVQETQYF.

This clonotype appeared a few times. This chain connects TRBV5-6 to TRBJ1-3; D gene uncertain. The CDR3 covers 15 residues. Between the trimmed V and J ends, which lost 0 bases and 1 base, there was a span of 8 bases. Germline CDR1 is SGHDT and CDR2 is YYEEEE. CDR3 sequence (DNA): TGTGCCAGCAGCTTGGTGTCCGGGTCTGGAAACACCATATATTTT. It codes for CASSLVSGSGNTIYF.

The rearrangement links TRBV18 to TRBJ2-6; D unresolved. Trimming removed 0 bases at V and 4 bases at J, with 10 bases between. The germline gives CDR1 KGHSH, CDR2 LQKENI. The length of the CDR3 is 16 residues. The DNA of the CDR3 is TGTGCCAGCTCACCACCGGTCGGTGGGGGGGCCAACGTCCTGACTTTC. Translation: CASSPPVGGGANVLTF.

This clonotype came up many times. This chain joins TRBV18 and TRBJ2-3, with TRBD2 matching over 11 bases. This CDR3 spans 18 amino acids. The trim removed 4 bases at V and 2 bases at J, leaving 11 bases unmatched. Germline V CDR1 and CDR2: KGHSH, LQKENI. DNA of the CDR3: TGTGCCAGCTCACTTTTGCCGACTAGCGGGGAAACCACAGATACGCAGTATTTT. This codes for CASSLLPTSGETTDTQYF.

This clonotype has more than one count but fewer than ten. This sequence joins TRBV9 and TRBJ1-3, with D maybe TRBD1 (5 bases). CDR1 is SGDLS and CDR2 is YYNGEE in the germline V gene. Trimming shortened V by 2 bases and J by 2 bases, and 14 bases separated the two germline ends. The CDR3 has 16 amino acids. DNA for the CDR3: TGTGCCAGCAGCGTCTTAAGCGGGGGAGCTGGAAACACCATATATTTT. As protein: CASSVLSGGAGNTIYF.

There are a few counts of this clonotype. The chain has TRBV20-1 and TRBJ2-5; D may be TRBD1 or TRBD2 (7 bases each). Trimming cost V 5 bases and J 5 bases, with 24 bases left between them. CDR1 and CDR2 (germline): DFQATT, SNEGSKA (reference sequence). The CDR3 is made up of 16 amino acids. The CDR3 sequence is CSALLLNPGGQETQYF. In DNA form, the CDR3 reads TGCAGTGCTCTCCTTCTTAACCCGGGGGGACAGGAGACCCAGTACTTC.

This clonotype was seen at least ten times. V usage is TRBV20-1 and J usage is TRBJ2-5; D is uncertain. Germline CDR1 and CDR2: DFQATT and SNEGSKA (reference sequence). The CDR3 runs 13 residues. V gave up 0 bases and J gave up 7 bases, with 12 bases separating them. CDR3 sequence (DNA): TGCAGTGCTAGAGATGGTGGGTTGGCGACCCAGTACTTC. This sequence encodes CSARDGGLATQYF.

This chain's CDR3 is CASSFTGYSNQPQHF. As DNA, the CDR3 is TGTGCCAGCAGCTTTACAGGGTATAGCAATCAGCCCCAGCATTTT. The J gene is TRBJ1-5, the V gene TRBV7-2; weak D call: TRBD1 (6 bases). This CDR3 is 15 amino acids long. CDR1 SGHTA and CDR2 FQGNSA come from the germline V gene. V was shortened by 3 bases and J by 0 bases, with 9 bases between the two germline ends.

The rearrangement joins TRBV7-2 to TRBJ2-6, with D possibly TRBD2 on 6 matching bases. The CDR3 length is 17 residues. Germline V gene lookup returns CDR1 SGHTA and CDR2 FQGNSA. V lost 5 bases and J 0 bases, leaving 14 bases between the germline ends. CDR3 loop: CASSGGRVSSGANVLTF. The CDR3 nucleotides are TGTGCCAGCAGCGGGGGGAGAGTAAGCTCTGGGGCCAACGTCCTGACTTTC.

This sequence joins TRBV11-3 and TRBJ1-1, with D maybe TRBD1 (5 bases). Germline V gene data show CDR1 as SGHNT and CDR2 as YENEEA. V gave up 3 bases and J gave up 5 bases, with 10 bases separating them. CDR3 size: 13 residues. This CDR3 is CASSLSQGTEAFF. Written as DNA, the CDR3 is TGTGCCAGCAGCTTGAGCCAGGGAACTGAAGCTTTCTTT.

The CDR3 nucleotides read TGCAGTGCTAGAGTTTTCCCTTTGGACAGGGGCGACGAGCAGTACTTC. It is translated as CSARVFPLDRGDEQYF. The chain joins TRBV20-1 to TRBJ2-7; 9 bases are a match to TRBD1. Per the germline V gene, CDR1 is DFQATT and CDR2 is SNEGSKA (reference sequence). V lost 1 base and J lost 5; bases outside the gene matches: 12. The CDR3 is 16 amino acids.

This clonotype was observed a handful of times. The CDR3 is CASSYAQGVNGELFF. The CDR3 nucleotides are TGTGCCAGCAGTTACGCACAGGGGGTGAACGGGGAGCTGTTTTTT. The chain couples TRBV6-2 or TRBV6-3 to TRBJ2-2; 8 nucleotides align to TRBD1. J lost 7 bases, V lost 2 bases, and 6 bases had no gene match. From germline, CDR1 is MNHEY and CDR2 SVGEGT. The CDR3 has 15 amino acids.

This clonotype was seen repeatedly, ten times or more. The gene calls are TRBV20-1 and TRBJ2-7, with TRBD1 matching over 8 bases. Looked up from germline, CDR1 is DFQATT and CDR2 is SNEGSKA (reference sequence). Trimming took 3 bases from V and 7 from J; bases not matched to a gene: 11. The CDR3 totals 14 residues. CDR3 bases: TGCAGTGCTAGTCCTAGGCAGGGGGCAAAAGAGCAGTACTTC. It translates to CSASPRQGAKEQYF.